This TCR beta chain was captured by sequencing in a study of radiation and T cells in renal cell carcinoma. Study outcomes and limitations: In blood, top tumor clones expanded by 2 weeks, shrinking by 4.

This sample's time point: baseline pretreatment blood. Regarding treatment: 15 Gy SBRT to primary tumor, nephrectomy 4 weeks later. The tumor was a clear cell renal cell carcinoma. Produced via immunoSEQ multiplex PCR; TCRdb's table is partial and in-frame only. The sample yields 140,000 to 150,000 clones, less than 90% seen once. This clone has more than one count but fewer than ten. Its antigen remains unidentified. The clonotype comes from a woman aged 70-85 years with renal cell carcinoma. This specimen was blood, taken from a patient whose treatment included radiotherapy and nephrectomy.

The CDR3 loop reads CAWKLTQTVAFF. The CDR3 nucleotides read TGTGCCTGGAAACTCACCCAAACAGTAGCTTTCTTT. The V and J genes are TRBV30 and TRBJ1-1, with unresolved D. Germline CDR1 reads GTSNPN; CDR2 reads SVGIG (reference sequence). There are 12 residues in the CDR3. The V end lost 4 bases, the J end lost 10 bases, and 16 bases lay between the germline ends.